This is a list of T cell receptor beta chains from one sample in a study of blood T cells in healthy people across ages. A single record per CDR3 protein comes from TCRdb applying MiXCR to the 5' RACE reads. The sample holds 650,000 to 900,000 distinct CDR3 sequences, 62% seen once. The specimen was blood. All receptors derive from a man in his thirties or forties in good health. Each CDR3 is given with its conserved first and last residue. The D gene is left open where the match is weak. The size of a clone is reported for some rows only, either as once, few or many, or as a class for expanded clones.

-	TRBV3-1	-	TRBJ2-5	CASSQALTEETQYF	TGTGCCAGCAGCCAAGCACTAACCGAAGAGACCCAGTACTTC
-	TRBV11-3	-	TRBJ2-7	CASSQSPGGEQYF	TGTGCCAGCAGTCAGAGCCCCGGCGGCGAGCAGTACTTC
TRBD2	TRBV29-1	-	TRBJ2-1	CSVAGLAGYNEQFF	TGCAGCGTCGCGGGACTAGCGGGCTACAATGAGCAGTTCTTC
-	TRBV6-6	-	TRBJ1-2	CASSQEIGGYTF	TGTGCCAGCAGTCAGGAGATTGGTGGCTACACCTTC
-	TRBV3-1	few	TRBJ2-3	CASSQLVLATDTQYF	TGTGCCAGCAGCCAATTGGTCCTAGCCACAGATACGCAGTATTTT
-	TRBV6-1	-	TRBJ1-1	CASSEPSNTEAFF	TGTGCCAGCAGTGAGCCCAGTAACACTGAAGCTTTCTTT
-	TRBV10-3	few	TRBJ1-5	CAISESLNSNQPQHF	TGTGCCATCAGTGAGTCGCTCAATAGCAATCAGCCCCAGCATTTT
-	TRBV29-1	once	TRBJ2-2	CSVVTAEGELFF	TGCAGCGTTGTAACCGCCGAGGGGGAGCTGTTTTTT
TRBD2	TRBV20-1	-	TRBJ2-7	CSASPLALAGPYEQYF	TGCAGTGCCAGCCCATTAGCACTAGCGGGGCCCTACGAGCAGTACTTC
-	TRBV2	-	TRBJ1-2	CASSGGLVGYTF	TGTGCCAGCAGTGGAGGGCTGGTTGGCTACACCTTC
-	TRBV7-2	-	TRBJ2-1	CASSLAQQGPSEQFF	TGTGCCAGCAGCTTAGCGCAGCAGGGGCCGAGTGAGCAGTTCTTC
-	TRBV9	-	TRBJ2-1	CASSAFSGSYNEQFF	TGTGCCAGCAGCGCGTTTAGCGGCTCCTACAATGAGCAGTTCTTC
TRBD1	TRBV2	-	TRBJ1-2	CASSDTGANYGYTF	TGTGCCAGCAGTGATACAGGGGCGAACTATGGCTACACCTTC
TRBD1	TRBV2	-	TRBJ1-4	CASKGQGPNEKLFF	TGTGCCAGCAAGGGACAGGGCCCCAATGAAAAACTGTTTTTT
-	TRBV7-2	-	TRBJ2-3	CASTPEAVSTDTQYF	TGTGCCAGTACCCCCGAGGCCGTTAGCACAGATACGCAGTATTTT
TRBD1	TRBV7-2	-	TRBJ1-2	CTSTLDRANYGYTF	TGTACCAGCACCCTAGACAGGGCTAACTATGGCTACACCTTT
TRBD1	TRBV6-5	-	TRBJ2-4	CASSYTGRTGEGAKNIQYF	TGTGCCAGCAGTTACACCGGACGGACAGGGGAGGGAGCCAAAAACATTCAGTACTTC
-	TRBV7-9	once	TRBJ2-5	CASGRTAGGEQYF	TGTGCCAGCGGCCGGACAGCTGGAGGAGAGCAGTACTTC
TRBD2	TRBV5-1	-	TRBJ2-7	CASSLGLAGDSSYNEQYF	TGCGCCAGCAGCTTGGGTCTAGCGGGGGATAGCTCCTACAATGAGCAGTACTTC
-	TRBV12-3/TRBV12-4	-	TRBJ1-1	CASIRGVGTEAFF	TGTGCCAGCATCAGAGGGGTAGGAACTGAAGCTTTCTTT
TRBD2	TRBV7-7	-	TRBJ2-5	CASSRKGLAGGRYQETQYF	TGTGCTAGCAGCAGGAAGGGACTAGCGGGGGGTCGGTACCAAGAGACCCAGTACTTC
-	TRBV15	-	TRBJ1-2	CATSRVGQPLYGYTF	TGTGCCACCAGCAGAGTCGGGCAACCCCTCTATGGCTACACCTTC
-	TRBV19	few	TRBJ2-4	CASSGGENIQYF	TGTGCCAGTAGTGGGGGCGAAAACATTCAGTACTTC
-	TRBV29-1	-	TRBJ2-2	CSYSIGDGELFF	TGCAGCTATTCTATTGGGGACGGGGAGCTGTTTTTT
-	TRBV10-3	many	TRBJ2-3	CASQDRATQYF	TGTGCCAGCCAAGACCGGGCCACGCAGTATTTT
TRBD1	TRBV20-1	-	TRBJ2-3	CSAQPKTGGRDTQYF	TGCAGTGCTCAGCCCAAGACAGGGGGGAGGGATACGCAGTATTTT
TRBD1	TRBV6-5	-	TRBJ1-5	CASSFTGGLNQPQHF	TGTGCCAGCAGTTTCACAGGGGGCTTGAATCAGCCCCAGCATTTT
-	TRBV7-6	-	TRBJ1-1	CASSLEAVMANTEAFF	TGTGCCAGCAGCTTAGAGGCAGTCATGGCGAACACTGAAGCTTTCTTT
-	TRBV5-1	-	TRBJ2-1	CASSLEGSSWAGQFF	TGCGCCAGCAGCTTGGAGGGCTCCTCTTGGGCTGGGCAGTTCTTC
TRBD2	TRBV7-7	-	TRBJ2-5	CASSPWGGDVGETQYF	TGTGCTAGCAGCCCCTGGGGAGGGGATGTGGGAGAGACCCAGTACTTC
-	TRBV20-1	-	TRBJ2-1	CSASPIGFAESNEQFF	TGCAGTGCTAGCCCCATTGGCTTTGCCGAGTCCAATGAGCAGTTCTTC
TRBD2	TRBV3-1	-	TRBJ2-7	CASSQRDYGTYEQYF	TGTGCCAGCAGCCAAAGGGACTATGGTACCTACGAGCAGTACTTC
TRBD2	TRBV24-1	-	TRBJ2-1	CATSDFGAGTYNEQFF	TGTGCCACCAGTGATTTTGGAGCGGGAACCTACAATGAGCAGTTCTTC
-	TRBV4-3	-	TRBJ1-2	CASSHITTGVPQHTF	TGCGCCAGCAGCCATATTACTACTGGGGTCCCCCAACACACCTTC
-	TRBV15	-	TRBJ2-3	CATSFYRVDTQYF	TGTGCCACCAGCTTTTACAGGGTAGATACGCAGTATTTT
-	TRBV19	-	TRBJ2-3	CASSIVTLSTDTQYF	TGTGCCAGTAGTATCGTAACCCTTAGCACAGATACGCAGTATTTT
-	TRBV29-1	-	TRBJ2-1	CSVVKQGRYNEQFF	TGCAGCGTTGTTAAACAGGGTCGCTACAATGAGCAGTTCTTC
-	TRBV29-1	once	TRBJ2-7	CSVEDRQEIPYEQYF	TGCAGCGTTGAAGATCGACAGGAGATTCCCTACGAGCAGTACTTC
-	TRBV7-6	few	TRBJ2-7	CASSSQEHYEQYF	TGTGCCAGCAGCTCCCAGGAACACTACGAGCAGTACTTC
-	TRBV5-4	few	TRBJ1-1	CASSLMGRLSGTEAFF	TGTGCCAGCAGCTTGATGGGCCGTCTAAGTGGGACTGAAGCTTTCTTT
-	TRBV12-3/TRBV12-4	-	TRBJ2-7	CASSLSAAEQYF	TGTGCCAGCAGTTTATCTGCGGCCGAGCAGTACTTC
-	TRBV7-2	many	TRBJ2-1	CASSLANEQFF	TGCGCCAGCAGCTTGGCCAATGAGCAGTTCTTC
TRBD1	TRBV5-1	-	TRBJ1-2	CASSLPGQASYGYTF	TGCGCCAGCAGCTTGCCGGGACAGGCTTCTTATGGCTACACCTTC
-	TRBV21-1	-	TRBJ2-6	CASSKEQVEGVSVLTF	TGTGCCAGCAGCAAAGAACAGGTAGAGGGGGTTAGCGTCCTGACTTTC
TRBD1	TRBV2	-	TRBJ2-7	CASSGDSRPRDSYEQYF	TGTGCCAGCAGTGGGGACAGCAGGCCCCGGGACTCCTACGAGCAGTACTTC
TRBD2	TRBV29-1	few	TRBJ2-5	CSAQSSGGAETQYF	TGCAGCGCTCAGTCTAGCGGGGGTGCAGAGACCCAGTACTTC
TRBD2	TRBV12-3/TRBV12-4	-	TRBJ2-7	CASSFGTSRYEQYF	TGTGCCAGCAGTTTCGGGACTAGCCGCTACGAGCAGTACTTC
-	TRBV7-9	few	TRBJ1-2	CASSWGNIYGYTF	TGTGCCAGCAGCTGGGGCAACATCTATGGCTACACCTTC